These T cell receptor beta chains were read from a single sample in a study of neurological immune-mediated disorders. A single record per CDR3 protein comes from TCRdb applying MiXCR to the 5' RACE reads. The sample carries about 52,000 distinct CDR3 sequences, about 3.7% recorded once. Sequenced sample: PBMCs. All receptors come from a man aged 55 to 69 with multiple sclerosis. Each CDR3 is given with its conserved first and last residue. A D gene is named only where the DNA matches it firmly. Size tells how often a clone was seen (once, few, many) or the class of an expanded clone, and some rows leave it out.

>TRBV18|many|TRBD1|TRBJ1-2
TGTGCCAGCTCTATCGACAGGGGAAACTATGGCTACACCTTC
CASSIDRGNYGYTF
>TRBV5-1|many|TRBD1|TRBJ2-7
TGCGCCAGCAGCTTACGGGGACAGAGCGACGAGCAGTACTTC
CASSLRGQSDEQYF
>TRBV29-1|many|-|TRBJ1-1
TGCAGCGTTGGGGGGGGCATGAACACTGAAGCTTTCTTT
CSVGGGMNTEAFF
>TRBV25-1|many|TRBD2|TRBJ2-7
TGTGCCACCCGGACTAGCGGGAGTAGCGAGCAGTACTTC
CATRTSGSSEQYF
>TRBV7-9|-|-|TRBJ1-2
TGTGCCAGCAGCTTAGCGGCAGTCGGACTCTATGGCTACACCTTC
CASSLAAVGLYGYTF
>TRBV24-1|many|TRBD2|TRBJ2-5
TGTGCCACCAGTGATTTGACTAGCGGGAGTGGCGAGACCCAGTACTTC
CATSDLTSGSGETQYF
>TRBV2|many|-|TRBJ1-4
TGTGCCTGGGCGCCTATGGATGAAAAACTGTTTTTT
CAWAPMDEKLFF
>TRBV4-1|many|-|TRBJ2-3
TGCGCCAGCAGCCAAGAGGGCCGCCCCGATGGTCCGCAGTATTTT
CASSQEGRPDGPQYF
>TRBV7-2|many|-|TRBJ2-1
TGTGCCAGCAGCCCGTATAGCGGAGGGGAGCAGTTCTTC
CASSPYSGGEQFF
>TRBV5-1|many|-|TRBJ2-7
TGCGCCAGCGCCTTAAGCGACGGACCCTACGAGCAGTACTTC
CASALSDGPYEQYF
>TRBV19|few|-|TRBJ2-1
TGTGCCAGTGGGCGGGGTTTGGATGAGCAGTTCTTC
CASGRGLDEQFF
>TRBV5-1|many|TRBD1|TRBJ1-1
TGCGCCAGCCGACAGGGTGAGAACACTGAAGCTTTCTTT
CASRQGENTEAFF
>TRBV20-1|many|TRBD2|TRBJ2-2
TGCAGTGCTAGGGGGGGGACTAGCGGGACAAACACCGGGGAGCTGTTTTTT
CSARGGTSGTNTGELFF
>TRBV27|few|TRBD2|TRBJ2-7
TGTGCCAGCAGACCCGCAATACGGACCAGCGGGGGAGCTTCCTACGAGCAGTACTTC
CASRPAIRTSGGASYEQYF
>TRBV20-1|many|TRBD1|TRBJ2-3
TGCAGTGCTAGCCAGGGGGCAGGCGCAGATACGCAGTATTTT
CSASQGAGADTQYF
>TRBV20-1|many|-|TRBJ1-1
TGCAGTGCTAGAGTTACAGCGTTTGAAGCTTTCTTT
CSARVTAFEAFF
>TRBV12-3/TRBV12-4|many|TRBD1|TRBJ1-5
TGTGCCAGTCAGGGGGTGATAGGCAATCAGCCCCAGCATTTT
CASQGVIGNQPQHF
>TRBV15|many|-|TRBJ2-7
TGTGCCACCAGCAGAGGGCGGGATCAAGAGCAGTACTTC
CATSRGRDQEQYF